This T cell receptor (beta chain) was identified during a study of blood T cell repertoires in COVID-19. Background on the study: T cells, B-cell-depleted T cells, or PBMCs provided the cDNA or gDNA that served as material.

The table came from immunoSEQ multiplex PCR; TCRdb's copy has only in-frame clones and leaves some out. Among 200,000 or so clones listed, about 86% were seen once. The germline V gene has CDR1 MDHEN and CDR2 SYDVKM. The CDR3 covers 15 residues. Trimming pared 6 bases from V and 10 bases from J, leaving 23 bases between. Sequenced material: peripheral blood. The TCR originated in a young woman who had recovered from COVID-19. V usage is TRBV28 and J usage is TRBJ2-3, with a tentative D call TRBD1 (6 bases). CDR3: CASSNLQQGEGAQYF. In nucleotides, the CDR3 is TGTGCCAGCAGCAACCTACAACAGGGTGAAGGGGCGCAGTATTTT.